The clone carrying this T cell receptor beta chain has just a few counts. Study processing details: Researchers report that nucleated cell counts were estimated from reference gene primer amplification. Some clones are missing from TCRdb's copy, which holds only in-frame ones; the method was immunoSEQ multiplex PCR. Clone size and the V and J calls come from that table; the DNA yielded D and trimming. The table records roughly 29,000 clones, roughly 83% of them present only once. The data stem from a study of blood T cell repertoires in COVID-19. Study as a whole: PBMCs, B-cell-depleted T cells, or T cells provided the cDNA or gDNA that made up the material.

Looked up from germline, CDR1 is SGHDT and CDR2 is YYEEEE. The CDR3 contains 13 residues. V gave up 0 bases and J gave up 7 bases; unmatched junction bases: 2. This chain joins TRBV5-6 and TRBJ2-7; TRBD2 matches 9 bases. The source of this sequence is a man of 80 years or more with active COVID-19. Sample: peripheral blood. The CDR3 loop reads CASSLGGGEEQYF. For the CDR3, the DNA is TGTGCCAGCAGCTTGGGCGGGGGGGAGGAGCAGTACTTC.